The T cell receptor (beta chain) described here comes from a study of T cell changes during pregnancy in multiple sclerosis. CDR1 and CDR2 (germline): SNHLY, FYNNEI. V gave up 3 bases and J gave up 0 bases, with 11 bases separating them. The CDR3 is 16 amino acids. Some clones are missing from TCRdb's copy, which holds only in-frame ones; the method was immunoSEQ multiplex PCR. The repertoire holds around 100,000 clones, 80% to 95% seen once, with about 1.5% in the top ten. The specimen comprised peripheral blood, sampled in the third trimester of pregnancy. This chain links TRBV2 with TRBJ2-2; the D gene is possibly TRBD1 (6 bases). The sequence was obtained from a female donor with multiple sclerosis, enrolled in a pregnancy study. The CDR3 region has the DNA TGTGCCAGCAGTGATATTGGGGGCACGAACACCGGGGAGCTGTTTTTT. It encodes CASSDIGGTNTGELFF.